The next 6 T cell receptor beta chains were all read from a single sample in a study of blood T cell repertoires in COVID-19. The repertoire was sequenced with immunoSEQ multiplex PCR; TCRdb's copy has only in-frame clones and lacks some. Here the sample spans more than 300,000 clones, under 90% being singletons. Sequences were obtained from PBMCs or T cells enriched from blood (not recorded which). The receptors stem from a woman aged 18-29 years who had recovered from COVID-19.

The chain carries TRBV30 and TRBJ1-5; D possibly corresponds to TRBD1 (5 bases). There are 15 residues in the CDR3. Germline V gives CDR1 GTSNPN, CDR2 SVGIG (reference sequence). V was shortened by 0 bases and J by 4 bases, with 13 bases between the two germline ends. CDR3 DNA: TGTGCCTGGAGTGTACGTACAGGTCGGAATCAGCCCCAGCATTTT. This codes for CAWSVRTGRNQPQHF.

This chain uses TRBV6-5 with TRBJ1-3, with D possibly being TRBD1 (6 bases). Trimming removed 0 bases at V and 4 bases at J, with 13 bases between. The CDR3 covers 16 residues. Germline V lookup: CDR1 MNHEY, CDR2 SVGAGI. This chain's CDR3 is CASSYSIPDRGNTIYF. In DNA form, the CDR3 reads TGTGCCAGCAGTTACTCGATCCCGGACAGAGGAAACACCATATATTTT.

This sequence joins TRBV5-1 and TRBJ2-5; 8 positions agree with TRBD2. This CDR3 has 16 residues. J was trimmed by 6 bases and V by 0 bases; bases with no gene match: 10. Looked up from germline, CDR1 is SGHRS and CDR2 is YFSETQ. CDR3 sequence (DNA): TGCGCCAGCAGCTTGGGGGCCGTGACTAGCGACAAGACCCAGTACTTC. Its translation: CASSLGAVTSDKTQYF.

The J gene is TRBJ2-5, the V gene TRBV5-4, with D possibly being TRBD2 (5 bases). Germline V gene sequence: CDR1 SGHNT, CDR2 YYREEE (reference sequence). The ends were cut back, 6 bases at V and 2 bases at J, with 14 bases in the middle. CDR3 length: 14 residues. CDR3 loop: CASTYGVGQETQYF. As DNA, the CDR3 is TGTGCCAGCACCTACGGGGTTGGTCAAGAGACCCAGTACTTC. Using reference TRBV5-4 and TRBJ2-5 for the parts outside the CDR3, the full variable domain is ETGVTQSPTHLIKTRGQQVTLRCSSQSGHNTVSWYQQALGQGPQFIFQYYREEENGRGNFPPRFSGLQFPNYSSELNVNALELDDSALYLCASTYGVGQETQYFGPGTRLLVL.

Here the CDR3 reads CASSIAGNQETQYF. CDR3 in DNA: TGTGCCAGTAGTATAGCAGGAAACCAAGAGACCCAGTACTTC. The genes are TRBV19 and TRBJ2-5, with D hard to call. This CDR3 region has 14 residues. Germline lookup yields CDR1 LNHDA and CDR2 SQIVND (reference sequence). Trimming pared 1 base from V and 0 bases from J, leaving 6 bases between.

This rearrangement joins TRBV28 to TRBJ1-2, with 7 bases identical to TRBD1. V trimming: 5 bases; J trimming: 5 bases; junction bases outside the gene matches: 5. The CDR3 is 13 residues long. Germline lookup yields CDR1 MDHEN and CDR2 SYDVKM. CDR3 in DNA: TGTGCCAGCAGTATAGGGACAGTTTATGGCTACACCTTC. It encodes CASSIGTVYGYTF.